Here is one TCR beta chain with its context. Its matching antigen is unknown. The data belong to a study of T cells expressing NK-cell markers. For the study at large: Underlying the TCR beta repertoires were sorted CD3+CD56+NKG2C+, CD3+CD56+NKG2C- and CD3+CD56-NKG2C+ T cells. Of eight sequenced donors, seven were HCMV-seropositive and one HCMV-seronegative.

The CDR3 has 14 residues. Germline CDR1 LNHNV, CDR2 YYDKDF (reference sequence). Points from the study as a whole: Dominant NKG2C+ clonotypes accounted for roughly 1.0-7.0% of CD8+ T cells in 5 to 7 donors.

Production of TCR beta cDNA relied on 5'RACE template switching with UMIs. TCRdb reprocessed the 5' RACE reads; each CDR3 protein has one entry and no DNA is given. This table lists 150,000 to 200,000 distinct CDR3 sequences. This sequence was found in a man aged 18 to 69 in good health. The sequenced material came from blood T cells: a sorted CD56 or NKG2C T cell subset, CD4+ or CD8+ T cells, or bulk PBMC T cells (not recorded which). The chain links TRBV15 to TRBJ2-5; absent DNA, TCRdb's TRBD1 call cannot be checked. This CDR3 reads CATSPGRGQETQYF.